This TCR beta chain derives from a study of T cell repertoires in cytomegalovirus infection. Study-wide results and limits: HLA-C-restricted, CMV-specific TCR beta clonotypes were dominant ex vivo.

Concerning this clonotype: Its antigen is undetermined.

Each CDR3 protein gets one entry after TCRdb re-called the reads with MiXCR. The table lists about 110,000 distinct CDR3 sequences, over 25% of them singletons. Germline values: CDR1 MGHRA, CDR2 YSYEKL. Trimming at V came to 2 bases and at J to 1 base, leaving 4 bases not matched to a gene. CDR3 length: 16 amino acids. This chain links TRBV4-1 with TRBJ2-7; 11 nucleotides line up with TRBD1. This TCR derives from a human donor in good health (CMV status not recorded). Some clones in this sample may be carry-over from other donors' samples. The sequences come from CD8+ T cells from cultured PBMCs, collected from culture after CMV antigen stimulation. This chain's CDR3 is CASSQWDRGGSYEQYF. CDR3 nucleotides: TGCGCCAGCAGCCAATGGGACAGGGGGGGGTCCTACGAGCAGTACTTC.